This T cell receptor (beta chain) was sequenced in a study of PD-L1 blockade in urothelial cancer. Across the study: Males with urothelial cancer arising in the bladder constituted about 90% of the roughly 30 patients. When blood samples were assessed, the median T cell count was 141,255.

From germline, CDR1 is LGHNA and CDR2 YNFKEQ. The CDR3 totals 15 residues. Trimming removed 0 bases at V and 3 bases at J, with 8 bases between. Sequenced by immunoSEQ multiplex PCR; TCRdb stores in-frame clones only, minus some. This sample has 90,000 to 120,000 clones, with 91% found just once. V usage is TRBV4-2 and J usage is TRBJ2-2, with TRBD2 as a possible D gene (5 bases). The source was PBMCs, collected around atezolizumab (anti-PD-L1) treatment. The TCR was taken from a woman of 80 years or more with urothelial cancer. The CDR3 here is CASSQEMGDTGELFF. The CDR3 coding sequence is TGTGCCAGCAGCCAAGAGATGGGAGACACCGGGGAGCTGTTTTTT.